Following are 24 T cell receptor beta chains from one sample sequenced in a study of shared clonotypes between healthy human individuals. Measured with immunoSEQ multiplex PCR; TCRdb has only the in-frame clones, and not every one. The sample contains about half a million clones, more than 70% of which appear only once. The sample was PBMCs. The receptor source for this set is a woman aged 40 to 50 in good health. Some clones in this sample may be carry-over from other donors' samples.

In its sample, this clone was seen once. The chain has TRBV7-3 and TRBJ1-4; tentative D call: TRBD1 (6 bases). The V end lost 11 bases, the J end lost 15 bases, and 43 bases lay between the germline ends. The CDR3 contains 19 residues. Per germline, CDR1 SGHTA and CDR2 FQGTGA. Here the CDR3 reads CARAPGHRSTTLMKEKVFF. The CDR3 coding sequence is TGTGCCCGAGCCCCGGGACATCGATCCACTACCCTAATGAAGGAAAAGGTGTTTTTT.

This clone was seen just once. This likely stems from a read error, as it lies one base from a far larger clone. The CDR3 protein is CGSGREYEQYF. The CDR3 DNA sequence: TGTGGCAGTGGAAGGGAGTACGAGCAGTACTTC. The chain uses TRBV6-5 and TRBJ2-7; TRBD2 is a possible D gene (5 bases). The germline V gene has CDR1 MNHEY and CDR2 SVGAGI. There are 11 residues in the CDR3.

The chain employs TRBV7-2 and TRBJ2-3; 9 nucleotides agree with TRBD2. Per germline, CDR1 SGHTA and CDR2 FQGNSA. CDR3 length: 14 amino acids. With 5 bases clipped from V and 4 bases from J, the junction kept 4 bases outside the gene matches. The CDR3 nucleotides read TGTGCCAGCAGCCCGAGCGGGAGGTCAGATACGCAGTATTTT. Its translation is CASSPSGRSDTQYF.

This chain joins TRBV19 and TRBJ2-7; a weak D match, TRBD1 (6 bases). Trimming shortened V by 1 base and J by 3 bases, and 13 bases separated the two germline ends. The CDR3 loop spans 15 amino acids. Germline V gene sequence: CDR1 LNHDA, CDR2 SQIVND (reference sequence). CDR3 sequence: CASSIGAGVGYEQYF. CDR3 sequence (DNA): TGTGCCAGTAGTATAGGGGCAGGGGTGGGCTACGAGCAGTACTTC. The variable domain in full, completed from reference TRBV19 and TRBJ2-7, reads DGGITQSPKYLFRKEGQNVTLSCEQNLNHDAMYWYRQDPGQGLRLIYYSQIVNDFQKGDIAEGYSVSREKKESFPLTVTSAQKNPTAFYLCASSIGAGVGYEQYFGPGTRLTVT.

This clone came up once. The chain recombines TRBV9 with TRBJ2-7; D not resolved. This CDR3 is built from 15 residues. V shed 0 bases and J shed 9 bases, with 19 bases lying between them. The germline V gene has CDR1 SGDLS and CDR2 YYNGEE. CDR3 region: CASSVGARQIVVQYF. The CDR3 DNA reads TGTGCCAGCAGCGTAGGCGCGAGGCAGATTGTTGTGCAGTACTTC.

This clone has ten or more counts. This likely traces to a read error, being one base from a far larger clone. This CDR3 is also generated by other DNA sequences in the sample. As DNA, the CDR3 is TGTGCCGGCAGTACGCGGACTAGCGGGAGCGATGAGCAGTTCTTC. Translated: CAGSTRTSGSDEQFF. The V call is TRBV7-9, the J call TRBJ2-1, with TRBD2 matching 13 bases. This CDR3 spans 15 amino acids. Germline CDR1 SEHNR, CDR2 FQNEAQ (reference sequence).

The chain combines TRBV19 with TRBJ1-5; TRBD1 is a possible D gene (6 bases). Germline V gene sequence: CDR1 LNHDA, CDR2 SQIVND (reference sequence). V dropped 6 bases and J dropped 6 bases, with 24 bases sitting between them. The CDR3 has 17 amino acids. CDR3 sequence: CASSFSQQGKAGQPQHF. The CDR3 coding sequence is TGTGCCAGTAGCTTCAGCCAACAGGGTAAGGCCGGTCAGCCCCAGCATTTT.

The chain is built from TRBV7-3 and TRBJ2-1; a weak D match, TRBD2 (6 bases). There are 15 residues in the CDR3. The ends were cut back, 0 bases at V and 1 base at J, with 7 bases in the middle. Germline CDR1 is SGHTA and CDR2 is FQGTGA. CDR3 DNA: TGTGCCAGCAGCTTAACGCGGGGTTCCTACAATGAGCAGTTCTTC. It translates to CASSLTRGSYNEQFF.

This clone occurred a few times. For the CDR3, the DNA is TGCGCCAGCAGCTTAAGCGGAGGCCTTTACGAGCAGTACTTC. Translation: CASSLSGGLYEQYF. This rearrangement joins TRBV5-1 to TRBJ2-7, with D possibly matching TRBD2 (5 bases). Germline-derived CDR1 and CDR2 are SGHRS and YFSETQ. Trimming took 2 bases from V and 4 from J, leaving 13 bases between them. The CDR3 length is 14 residues.

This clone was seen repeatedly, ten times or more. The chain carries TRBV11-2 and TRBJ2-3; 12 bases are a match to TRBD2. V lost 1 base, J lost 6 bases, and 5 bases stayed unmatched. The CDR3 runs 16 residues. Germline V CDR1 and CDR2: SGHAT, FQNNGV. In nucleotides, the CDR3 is TGTGCCAGCAGCTTAGGCCTAGCGGGAGGGCCGGATACGCAGTATTTT. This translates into CASSLGLAGGPDTQYF. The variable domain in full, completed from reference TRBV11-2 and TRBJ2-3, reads EAGVAQSPRYKIIEKRQSVAFWCNPISGHATLYWYQQILGQGPKLLIQFQNNGVVDDSQLPKDRFSAERLKGVDSTLKIQPAKLEDSAVYLCASSLGLAGGPDTQYFGPGTRLTVL.

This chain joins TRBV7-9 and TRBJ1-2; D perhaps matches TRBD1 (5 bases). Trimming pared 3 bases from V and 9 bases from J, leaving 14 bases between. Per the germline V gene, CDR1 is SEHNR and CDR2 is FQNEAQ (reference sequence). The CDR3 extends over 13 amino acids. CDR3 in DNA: TGTGCCAGCAGCTTGGAGGGGATTCGGAGCTACACCTTC. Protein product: CASSLEGIRSYTF. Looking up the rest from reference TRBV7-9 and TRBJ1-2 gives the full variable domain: DTGVSQNPRHKITKRGQNVTFRCDPISEHNRLYWYRQTLGQGPEFLTYFQNEAQLEKSRLLSDRFSAERPKGSFSTLEIQRTEQGDSAMYLCASSLEGIRSYTFGSGTRLTVV.

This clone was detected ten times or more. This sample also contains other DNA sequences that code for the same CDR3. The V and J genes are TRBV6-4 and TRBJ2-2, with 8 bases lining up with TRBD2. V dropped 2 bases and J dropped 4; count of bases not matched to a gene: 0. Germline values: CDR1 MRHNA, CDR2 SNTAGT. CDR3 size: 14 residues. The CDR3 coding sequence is TGTGCCAGCAGTGACGGGACTAGCACCGGGGAGCTGTTTTTT. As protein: CASSDGTSTGELFF.

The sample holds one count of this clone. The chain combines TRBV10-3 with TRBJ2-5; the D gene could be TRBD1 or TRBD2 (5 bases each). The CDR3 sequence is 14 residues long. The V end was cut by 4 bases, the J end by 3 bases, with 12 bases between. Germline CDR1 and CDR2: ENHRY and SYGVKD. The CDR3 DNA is TGTGCCATCAGTGGACGGGGACCAGAAGAGACCCAGTACTTC. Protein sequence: CAISGRGPEETQYF.

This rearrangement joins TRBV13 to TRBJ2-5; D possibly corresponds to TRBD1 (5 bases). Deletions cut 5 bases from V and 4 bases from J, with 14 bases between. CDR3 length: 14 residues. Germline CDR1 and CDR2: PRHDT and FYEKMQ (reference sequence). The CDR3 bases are TGTGCCAGCAGCGCAACAAAGGGGATAGAGACCCAGTACTTC. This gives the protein CASSATKGIETQYF.

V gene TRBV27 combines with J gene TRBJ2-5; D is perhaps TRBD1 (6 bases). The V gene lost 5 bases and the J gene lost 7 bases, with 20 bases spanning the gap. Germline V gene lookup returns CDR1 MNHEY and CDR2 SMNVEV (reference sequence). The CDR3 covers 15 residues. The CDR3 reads CASSPGRARGGTQYF. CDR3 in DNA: TGTGCCAGCAGTCCCGGCCGGGCGCGAGGGGGGACCCAGTACTTC.

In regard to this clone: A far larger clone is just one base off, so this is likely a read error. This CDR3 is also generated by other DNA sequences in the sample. Here the CDR3 DNA reads TGCAGCGTTGAGAAAGGGGCTGAAGCCTTCTTT. Residues: CSVEKGAEAFF. This chain connects TRBV29-1 to TRBJ1-1; weak D call: TRBD1 (5 bases). Germline values: CDR1 SQVTM, CDR2 ANQGSEA. CDR3 length: 11 amino acids. Supplemented by reference TRBV29-1 and TRBJ1-1, the full variable domain reads SAVISQKPSRDICQRGTSLTIQCQVDSQVTMMFWYRQQPGQSLTLIATANQGSEATYESGFVIDKFPISRPNLTFSTLTVSNMSPEDSSIYLCSVEKGAEAFFGQGTRLTVV.

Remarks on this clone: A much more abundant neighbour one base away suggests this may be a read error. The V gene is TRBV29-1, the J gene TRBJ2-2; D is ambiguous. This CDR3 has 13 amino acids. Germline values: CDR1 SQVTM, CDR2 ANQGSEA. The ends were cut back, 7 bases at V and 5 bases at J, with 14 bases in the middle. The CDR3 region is CSAGTQTTGELFF. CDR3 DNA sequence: TGCAGCGCAGGCACCCAGACGACCGGGGAGCTGTTTTTT.

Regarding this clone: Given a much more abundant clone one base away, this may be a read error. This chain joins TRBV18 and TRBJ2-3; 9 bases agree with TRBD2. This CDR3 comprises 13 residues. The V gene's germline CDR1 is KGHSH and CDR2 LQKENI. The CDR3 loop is CSSSDLAGDTQYF. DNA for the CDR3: TGTTCCAGCTCAGACCTAGCGGGGGATACGCAGTATTTT.

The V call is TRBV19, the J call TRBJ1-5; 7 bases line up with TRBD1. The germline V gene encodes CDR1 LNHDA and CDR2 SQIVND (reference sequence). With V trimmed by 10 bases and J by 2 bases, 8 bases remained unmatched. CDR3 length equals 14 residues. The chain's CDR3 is CATRRTGGNQPQHF. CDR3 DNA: TGTGCCACCAGAAGGACAGGCGGCAATCAGCCCCAGCATTTT.

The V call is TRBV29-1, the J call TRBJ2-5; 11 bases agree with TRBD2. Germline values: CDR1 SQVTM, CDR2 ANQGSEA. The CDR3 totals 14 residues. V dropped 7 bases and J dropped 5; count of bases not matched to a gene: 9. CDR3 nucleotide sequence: TGCAGCGCCCATAGCGGGAGGGCCAAGGAGACCCAGTACTTC. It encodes CSAHSGRAKETQYF.

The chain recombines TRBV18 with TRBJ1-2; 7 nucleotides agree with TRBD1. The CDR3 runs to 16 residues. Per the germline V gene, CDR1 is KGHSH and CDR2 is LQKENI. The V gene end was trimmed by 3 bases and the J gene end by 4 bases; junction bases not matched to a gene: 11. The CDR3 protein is CASSPVRGRRGYGYTF. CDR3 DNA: TGTGCCAGCTCACCGGTGAGGGGGCGCCGGGGCTATGGCTACACCTTC. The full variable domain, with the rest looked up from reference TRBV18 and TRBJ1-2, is NAGVMQNPRHLVRRRGQEARLRCSPMKGHSHVYWYRQLPEEGLKFMVYLQKENIIDESGMPKERFSAEFPKEGPSILRIQQVVRGDSAAYFCASSPVRGRRGYGYTFGSGTRLTVV.

The CDR3 DNA reads as TGTGCCACCCGAGACGGGACTCAAGAGACCCAGTACTTC. Translation gives CATRDGTQETQYF. V and J are TRBV28 and TRBJ2-5; a weak D match, TRBD2 (6 bases). V dropped 10 bases and J dropped 2 bases, with 14 bases sitting between them. Germline-derived CDR1 and CDR2 are MDHEN and SYDVKM. This CDR3 region has 13 residues.

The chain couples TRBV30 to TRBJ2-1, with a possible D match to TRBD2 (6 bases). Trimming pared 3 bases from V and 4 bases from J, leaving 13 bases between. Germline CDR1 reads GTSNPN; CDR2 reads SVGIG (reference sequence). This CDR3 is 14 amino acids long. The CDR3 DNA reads TGTGCCTGGAGAGGCGGGACTCCGTACAATGAGCAGTTCTTC. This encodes CAWRGGTPYNEQFF.

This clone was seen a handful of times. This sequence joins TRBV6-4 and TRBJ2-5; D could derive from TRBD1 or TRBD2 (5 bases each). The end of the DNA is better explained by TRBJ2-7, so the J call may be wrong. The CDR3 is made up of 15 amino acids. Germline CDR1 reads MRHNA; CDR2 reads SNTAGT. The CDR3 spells CASSEGRGPPYEQYF. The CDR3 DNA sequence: TGTGCCAGCAGTGAGGGTAGGGGACCACCCTACGAGCAGTACTTC.